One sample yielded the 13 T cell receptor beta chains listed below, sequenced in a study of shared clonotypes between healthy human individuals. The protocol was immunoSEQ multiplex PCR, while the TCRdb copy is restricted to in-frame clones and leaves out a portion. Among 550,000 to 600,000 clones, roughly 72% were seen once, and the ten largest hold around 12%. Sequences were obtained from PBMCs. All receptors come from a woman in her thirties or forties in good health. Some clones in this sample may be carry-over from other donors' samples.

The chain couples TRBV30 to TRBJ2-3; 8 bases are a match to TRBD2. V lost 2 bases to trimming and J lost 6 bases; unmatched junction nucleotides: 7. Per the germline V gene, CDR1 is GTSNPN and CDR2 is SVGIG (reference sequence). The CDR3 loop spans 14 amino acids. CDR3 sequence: CAWSRGERGDTQYF. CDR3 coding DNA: TGTGCCTGGAGTAGGGGGGAGCGGGGGGATACGCAGTATTTT.

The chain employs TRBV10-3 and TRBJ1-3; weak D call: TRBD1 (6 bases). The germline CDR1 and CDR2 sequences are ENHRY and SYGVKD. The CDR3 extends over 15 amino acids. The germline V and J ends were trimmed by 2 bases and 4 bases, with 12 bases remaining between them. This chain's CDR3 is CAISEGGGPGNTIYF. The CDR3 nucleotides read TGTGCCATCAGTGAGGGAGGGGGGCCAGGAAACACCATATATTTT.

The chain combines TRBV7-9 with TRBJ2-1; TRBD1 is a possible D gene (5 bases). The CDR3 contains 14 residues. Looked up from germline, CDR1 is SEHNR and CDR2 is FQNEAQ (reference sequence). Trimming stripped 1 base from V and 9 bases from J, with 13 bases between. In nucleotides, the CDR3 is TGTGCCAGCAGCTTAGGGTTGGGGCACATTGAGCAGTTCTTC. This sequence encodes CASSLGLGHIEQFF.

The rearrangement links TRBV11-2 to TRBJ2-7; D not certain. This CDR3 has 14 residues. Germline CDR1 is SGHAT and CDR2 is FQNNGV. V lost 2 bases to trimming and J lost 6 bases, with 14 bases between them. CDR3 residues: CASSLNRVSSEQYF. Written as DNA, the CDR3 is TGTGCCAGCAGCTTAAATAGGGTTTCATCCGAGCAGTACTTC.

The CDR3 DNA reads as TGTGCCTGGAACACTGCGAGGAAAAACATTCAGTACTTC. Encoded protein: CAWNTARKNIQYF. V is TRBV30 and J is TRBJ2-4; no definite D call. This CDR3 is 13 amino acids long. Germline CDR1 GTSNPN, CDR2 SVGIG (reference sequence). Deletions cut 4 bases from V and 4 bases from J, with 11 bases between.

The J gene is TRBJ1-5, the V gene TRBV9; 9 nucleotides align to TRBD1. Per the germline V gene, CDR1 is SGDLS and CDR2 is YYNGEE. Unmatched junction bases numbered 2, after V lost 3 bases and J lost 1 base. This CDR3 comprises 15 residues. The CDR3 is CASSAQGASNQPQHF. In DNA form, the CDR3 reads TGTGCCAGCAGCGCACAGGGGGCGAGCAATCAGCCCCAGCATTTT.

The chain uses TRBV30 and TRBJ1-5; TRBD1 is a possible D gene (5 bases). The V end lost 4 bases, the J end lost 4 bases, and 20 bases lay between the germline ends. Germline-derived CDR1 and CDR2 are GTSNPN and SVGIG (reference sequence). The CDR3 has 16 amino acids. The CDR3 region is CAWNRNRDPKNQPQHF. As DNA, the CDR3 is TGTGCCTGGAACCGAAACCGGGACCCTAAAAATCAGCCCCAGCATTTT.

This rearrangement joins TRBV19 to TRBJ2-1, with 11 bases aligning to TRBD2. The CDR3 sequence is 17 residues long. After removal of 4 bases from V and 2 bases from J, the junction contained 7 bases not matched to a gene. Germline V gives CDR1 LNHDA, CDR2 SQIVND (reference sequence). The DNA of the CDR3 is TGTGCCAGTAGTACCCTGACTAGCGGGGACCCCTACAATGAGCAGTTCTTC. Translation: CASSTLTSGDPYNEQFF.

CDR3 region: CAWSPGGAEQPQHF. CDR3 coding DNA: TGTGCCTGGAGCCCGGGGGGCGCGGAGCAGCCCCAGCATTTT. V usage is TRBV30 and J usage is TRBJ1-5, with D possibly being TRBD1 (6 bases). V dropped 3 bases and J dropped 7 bases, with 16 bases sitting between them. CDR1 and CDR2 from the germline V gene are GTSNPN and SVGIG (reference sequence). CDR3 length: 14 amino acids.

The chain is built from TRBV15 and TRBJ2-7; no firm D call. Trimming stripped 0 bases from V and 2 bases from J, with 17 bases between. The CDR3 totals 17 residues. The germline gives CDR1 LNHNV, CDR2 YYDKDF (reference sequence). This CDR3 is CATSRERARVPTYEQYF. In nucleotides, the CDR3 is TGTGCCACCAGCAGAGAAAGAGCCCGGGTCCCGACCTACGAGCAGTACTTC.

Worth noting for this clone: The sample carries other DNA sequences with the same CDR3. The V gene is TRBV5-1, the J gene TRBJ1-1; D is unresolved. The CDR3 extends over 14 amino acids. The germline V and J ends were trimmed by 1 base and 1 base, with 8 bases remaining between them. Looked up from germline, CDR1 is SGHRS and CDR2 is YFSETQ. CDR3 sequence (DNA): TGCGCCAGCAGCTTGCGGACGGGGAACACTGAAGCTTTCTTT. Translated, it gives CASSLRTGNTEAFF.

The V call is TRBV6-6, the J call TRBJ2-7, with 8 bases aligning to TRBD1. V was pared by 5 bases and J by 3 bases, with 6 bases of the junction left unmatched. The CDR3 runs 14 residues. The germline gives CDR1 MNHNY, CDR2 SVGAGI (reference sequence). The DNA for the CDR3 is TGTGCCAGCAGTCCGACAGGGGCGTTCTACGAGCAGTACTTC. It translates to CASSPTGAFYEQYF.

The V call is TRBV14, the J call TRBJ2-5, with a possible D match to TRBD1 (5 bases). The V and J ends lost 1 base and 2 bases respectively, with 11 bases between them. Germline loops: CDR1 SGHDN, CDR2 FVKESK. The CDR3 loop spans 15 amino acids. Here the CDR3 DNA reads TGTGCCAGCAGCCAAGGGCGGACACGGCAAGAGACCCAGTACTTC. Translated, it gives CASSQGRTRQETQYF.